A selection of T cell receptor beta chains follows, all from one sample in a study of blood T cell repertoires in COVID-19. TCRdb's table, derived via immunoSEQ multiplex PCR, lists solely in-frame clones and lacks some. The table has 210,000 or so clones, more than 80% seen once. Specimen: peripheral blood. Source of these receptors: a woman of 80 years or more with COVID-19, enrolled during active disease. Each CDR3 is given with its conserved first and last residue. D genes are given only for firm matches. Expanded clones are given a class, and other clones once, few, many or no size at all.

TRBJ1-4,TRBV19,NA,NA,TGTGCCAGTAGCATAGGTGGGGGCAGGCAACCCGAAAAACTGTTTTTT,CASSIGGGRQPEKLFF
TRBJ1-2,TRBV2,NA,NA,TGTGCCAGCGGGGGGGCCCATAACTATGGCTACACCTTC,CASGGAHNYGYTF
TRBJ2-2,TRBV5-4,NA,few,TGTGCCAGCAGCTTGGGGACATCGAACACCGGGGAGCTGTTTTTT,CASSLGTSNTGELFF
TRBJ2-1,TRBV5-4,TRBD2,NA,TGTGCCAGCAGCCCTCGGGGTAGCGGGATATGGAATGAGCAGTTCTTC,CASSPRGSGIWNEQFF
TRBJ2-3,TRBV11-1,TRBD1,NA,TGTGCCAGCAGCCTCAGGGGGCCCCCTAGCACAGATACGCAGTATTTT,CASSLRGPPSTDTQYF
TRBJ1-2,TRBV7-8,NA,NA,TGTGCCAGCAGCTTCAGGGTCGGCTATGGCTACACCTTC,CASSFRVGYGYTF
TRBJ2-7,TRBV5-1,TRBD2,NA,TGCGCCAGCAGCTTGGCGGGTAGCGGGGGAAGCTCCTACGAGCAGTACTTC,CASSLAGSGGSSYEQYF
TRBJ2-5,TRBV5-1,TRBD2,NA,TGCGCCAGCAGCTCCCAGCGGGACGGAATCCAGTACTTC,CASSSQRDGIQYF
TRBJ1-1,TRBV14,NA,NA,TGTGCCAGCAGCCGACAGGCCCAGGGAGGGGCTTTCTTT,CASSRQAQGGAFF
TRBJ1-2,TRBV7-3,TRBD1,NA,TGTGCCAGCAGTCCAGGGGGTCCTACTGGCTACACCTTC,CASSPGGPTGYTF
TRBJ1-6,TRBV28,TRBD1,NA,TGTGCCAGCAGTTTAACGTCAGGGGGTAATTCACCCCTCCACTTT,CASSLTSGGNSPLHF
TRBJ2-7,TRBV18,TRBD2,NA,TGTGCCAGCTCCCGAACTAGCGGGTCCTCCTACGAGCAGTACTTC,CASSRTSGSSYEQYF
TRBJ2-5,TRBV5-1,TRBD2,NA,TGCGCCAGCAGCCTCGGGAGGGGTGGAGAGACCCAGTACTTC,CASSLGRGGETQYF
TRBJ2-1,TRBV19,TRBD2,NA,TGTGCCAGTACCGGGTGGGGACTACCTATTGAGCAGTTCTTC,CASTGWGLPIEQFF
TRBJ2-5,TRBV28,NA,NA,TGTGCCAGCAGCGCCGCCTCCCCGGGGACCCAGTACTTC,CASSAASPGTQYF
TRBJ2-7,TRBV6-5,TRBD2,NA,TGTGCCAGCAGTTACGGGGGTCTAGCGGGGGGCTCCGAGCAGTACTTC,CASSYGGLAGGSEQYF
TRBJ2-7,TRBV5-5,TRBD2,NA,TGTGCCAGCAGCTTTATGGGAGGGCCCTACGAGCAGTACTTC,CASSFMGGPYEQYF
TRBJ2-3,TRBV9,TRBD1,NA,TGTGCCAGCAGCGTAGGGGTGGGCGGACAGGGATTCGATACGCAGTATTTT,CASSVGVGGQGFDTQYF
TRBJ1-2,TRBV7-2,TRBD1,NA,TGTGCCAGCAGCTTAGGACAGGGTTTCGATGGCTACACCTTC,CASSLGQGFDGYTF
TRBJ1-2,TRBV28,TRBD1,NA,TGTGCCAGCAGTACACCCCCGGGACAGGGAGTCTATGGCTACACCTTC,CASSTPPGQGVYGYTF
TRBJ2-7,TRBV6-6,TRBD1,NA,TGTGCCAGCAGCCTCGGGACAGGGGGAGACGAGCAGTACTTC,CASSLGTGGDEQYF
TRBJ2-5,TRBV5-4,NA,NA,TGTGCCAGCAGCTTGTCAGGGCGCAGGGCGGAGACCCAGTACTTC,CASSLSGRRAETQYF
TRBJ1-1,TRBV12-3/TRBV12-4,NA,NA,TGTGCCAGCAGACAGAACACTGAAGCTTTCTTT,CASRQNTEAFF
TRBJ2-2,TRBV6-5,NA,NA,TGTGCCAGCAGTACCGGACAGATCGGGGAGCTGTTTTTT,CASSTGQIGELFF
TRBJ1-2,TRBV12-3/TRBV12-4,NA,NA,TGTGCCAGCAGTTTACGGTCCAGGCTCCGAAATTTCTTC,CASSLRSRLRNFF
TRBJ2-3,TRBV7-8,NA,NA,TGTGCCAGCAGCCCCCCGGGCCTAGCCCGGGGAGATACGCAGTATTTT,CASSPPGLARGDTQYF
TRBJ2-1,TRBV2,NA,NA,TGTGCCAGCAGTGACAGCTCCTACAATGAGCAGTTCTTC,CASSDSSYNEQFF